The present T cell receptor beta chain was sequenced within a study of Ad26.COV2.S vaccination and SARS-CoV-2 variants. Study context: Participant was drawn from the COV1001 Ad26.COV2.S trial arm.

Notes on this clone: Its antigen is unidentified.

This CDR3 comprises 11 residues. V was pared by 8 bases and J by 4 bases, with 8 bases between. Looked up from germline, CDR1 is MNHEY and CDR2 is SVGAGI. The treatment was: about 20 received Ad26.COV2.S at low or high dose, single or two shots; a few received placebo; per-sample allocation not given. Vaccine and placebo recipients were sampled on day 63 after the first injection. General study results and limits: People who got the vaccine or the placebo had similar non-spike TCR breadth.

Only in-frame clones appear in the TCRdb table, and some are missing; sequencing was by immunoSEQ multiplex PCR. The sample lists 300,000 to 350,000 clones; around nine tenths were seen once. The clonotype originates from a person aged 18 to 65 who received the Ad26.COV2.S COVID-19 vaccine or a placebo. The sequences come from peripheral blood, collected in a trial of Ad26.COV2.S vaccine versus placebo. This chain links TRBV6-5 with TRBJ1-2; unclear D gene. The CDR3 region has the DNA TGTGCCAGCGTCCGGGGCTATGGCTACACCTTC. Protein product: CASVRGYGYTF.